This T cell receptor (beta chain) was captured in a study of OX40 agonist ivuxolimab in advanced cancers. Study-wide context: An anti-OX40 (CD134) antibody with agonistic activity, ivuxolimab, was administered to patients. In this trial design, patients received ivuxolimab intravenously at 0.01 to 10 mg/kg every 2 weeks.

Germline values: CDR1 SGHRS, CDR2 YFSETQ. The CDR3 covers 14 residues. With 6 bases removed from V and 7 bases from J, the gap between germline ends came to 16 bases. Systemic immunosuppression or autoimmune disease history was grounds to exclude patients. TCRdb's table, derived via immunoSEQ multiplex PCR, lists solely in-frame clones and lacks some. This table holds tens of thousands of clones, about 88% found once. J is TRBJ2-2 and V is TRBV5-1; tentative D call: TRBD1 (6 bases). The source is an adult with an advanced solid tumor such as melanoma, head and neck, liver or kidney cancer. Sequencing used CD4+ or CD8+ T cells sorted from blood, obtained in a trial of the OX40 agonist ivuxolimab. The CDR3 reads CASTTNTGIGELFF. Here the CDR3 DNA reads TGCGCCAGCACGACGAATACAGGGATCGGGGAGCTGTTTTTT.